The present T cell receptor beta chain was sequenced within a study of T cells in Graves' hyperthyroidism and ophthalmopathy. Amplification of TCR beta CDR3 regions used RNA as the template. First-round RT-PCR with HTBI primers amplified the TCR CDR3 region. TCRdb fed the multiplex PCR reads into MiXCR, producing one record per CDR3 protein. The repertoire holds about 640,000 distinct CDR3 sequences, with less than 25% as singletons. The germline CDR1 and CDR2 sequences are MDHEN and SYDVKM. The CDR3 is 14 residues long. The V end was cut by 6 bases, the J end by 4 bases, with 15 bases between. Of note for this clonotype: What it binds is not known.

In the ophthalmopathy cohort, Clinical Activity Score was at least 3, NOSPECS grade at least 4, and duration under 3 months. Whole-study results and caveats: A model using 13 V-J features told ophthalmopathy apart from stable hyperthyroidism. Appearing also in blood were most of the thyroid clonotypes expanded above 0.001.

The source is a man under 40 with Graves' ophthalmopathy. The sample comprised blood. The chain uses TRBV28 and TRBJ1-2; D may be TRBD1 (6 bases). CDR3 amino acids: CASRSHTGPYGYTF. CDR3 DNA: TGTGCCAGCAGATCCCACACAGGGCCCTATGGCTACACCTTC.